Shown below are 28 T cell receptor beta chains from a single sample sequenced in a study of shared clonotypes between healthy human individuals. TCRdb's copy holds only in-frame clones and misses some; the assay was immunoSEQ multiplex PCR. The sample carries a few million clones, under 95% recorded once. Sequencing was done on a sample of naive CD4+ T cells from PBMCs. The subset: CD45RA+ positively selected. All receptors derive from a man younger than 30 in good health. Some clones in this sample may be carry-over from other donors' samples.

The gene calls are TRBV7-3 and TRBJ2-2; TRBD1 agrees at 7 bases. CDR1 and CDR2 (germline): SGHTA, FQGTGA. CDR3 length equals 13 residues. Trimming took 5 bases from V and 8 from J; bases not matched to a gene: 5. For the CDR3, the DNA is TGTGCCAGCAGCGTACAGGGGTCTGGGGAGCTGTTTTTT. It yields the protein CASSVQGSGELFF.

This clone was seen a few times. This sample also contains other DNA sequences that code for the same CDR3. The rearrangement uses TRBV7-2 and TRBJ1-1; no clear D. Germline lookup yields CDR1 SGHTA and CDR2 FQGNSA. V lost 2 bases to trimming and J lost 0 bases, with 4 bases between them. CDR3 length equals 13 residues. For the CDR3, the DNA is TGTGCCAGCAGCTTAAGGTTGAACACTGAAGCTTTCTTT. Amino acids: CASSLRLNTEAFF. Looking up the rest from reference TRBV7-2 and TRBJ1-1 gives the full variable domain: GAGVSQSPSNKVTEKGKDVELRCDPISGHTALYWYRQSLGQGLEFLIYFQGNSAPDKSGLPSDRFSAERTGGSVSTLTIQRTQQEDSAVYLCASSLRLNTEAFFGQGTRLTVV.

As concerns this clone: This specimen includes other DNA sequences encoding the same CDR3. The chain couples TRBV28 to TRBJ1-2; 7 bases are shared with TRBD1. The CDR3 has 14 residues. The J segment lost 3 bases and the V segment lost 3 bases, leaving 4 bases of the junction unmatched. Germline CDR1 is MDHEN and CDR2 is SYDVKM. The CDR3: CASSLAGGDYGYTF. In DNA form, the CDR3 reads TGTGCCAGCAGTTTGGCAGGGGGGGACTATGGCTACACCTTC.

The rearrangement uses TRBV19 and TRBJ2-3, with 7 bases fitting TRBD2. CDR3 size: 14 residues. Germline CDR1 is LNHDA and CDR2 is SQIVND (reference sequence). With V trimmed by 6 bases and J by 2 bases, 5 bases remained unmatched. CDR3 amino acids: CASRSGIYTDTQYF. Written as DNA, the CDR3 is TGTGCCAGTAGGAGCGGGATCTACACAGATACGCAGTATTTT.

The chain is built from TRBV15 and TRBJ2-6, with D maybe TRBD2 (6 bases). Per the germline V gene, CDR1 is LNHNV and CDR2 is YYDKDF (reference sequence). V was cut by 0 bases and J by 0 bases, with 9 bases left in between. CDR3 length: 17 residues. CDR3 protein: CATSRDRRVSGANVLTF. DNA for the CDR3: TGTGCCACCAGCAGAGATAGGAGGGTCTCTGGGGCCAACGTCCTGACTTTC.

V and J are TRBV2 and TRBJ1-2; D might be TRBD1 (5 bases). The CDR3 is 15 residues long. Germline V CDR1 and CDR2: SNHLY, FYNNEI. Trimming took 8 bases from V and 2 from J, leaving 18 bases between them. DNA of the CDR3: TGTGCCAGCCGACAGAGTAGATCGTACAACTATGGCTACACCTTC. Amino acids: CASRQSRSYNYGYTF.

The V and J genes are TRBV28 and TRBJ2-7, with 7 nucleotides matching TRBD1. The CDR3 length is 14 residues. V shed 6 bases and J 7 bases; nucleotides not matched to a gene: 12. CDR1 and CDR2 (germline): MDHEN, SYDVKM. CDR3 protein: CASRFVEGAMEQYF. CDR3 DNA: TGTGCCAGCAGGTTTGTTGAGGGGGCGATGGAGCAGTACTTC.

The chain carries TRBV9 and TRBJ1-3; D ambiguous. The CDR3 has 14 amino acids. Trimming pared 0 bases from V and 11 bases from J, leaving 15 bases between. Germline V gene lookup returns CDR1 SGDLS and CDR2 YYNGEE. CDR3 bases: TGTGCCAGCAGCGTAGGGCCAGCCCGAGAGGCCATATATTTT. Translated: CASSVGPAREAIYF.

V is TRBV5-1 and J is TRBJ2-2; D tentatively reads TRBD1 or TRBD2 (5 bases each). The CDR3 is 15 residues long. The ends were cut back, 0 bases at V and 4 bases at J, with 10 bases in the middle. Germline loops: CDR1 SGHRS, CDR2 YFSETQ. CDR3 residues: CASSLDLGTTGELFF. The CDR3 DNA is TGCGCCAGCAGCTTGGATTTGGGGACCACCGGGGAGCTGTTTTTT. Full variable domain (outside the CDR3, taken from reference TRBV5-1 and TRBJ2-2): KAGVTQTPRYLIKTRGQQVTLSCSPISGHRSVSWYQQTPGQGLQFLFEYFSETQRNKGNFPGRFSGRQFSNSRSEMNVSTLELGDSALYLCASSLDLGTTGELFFGEGSRLTVL.

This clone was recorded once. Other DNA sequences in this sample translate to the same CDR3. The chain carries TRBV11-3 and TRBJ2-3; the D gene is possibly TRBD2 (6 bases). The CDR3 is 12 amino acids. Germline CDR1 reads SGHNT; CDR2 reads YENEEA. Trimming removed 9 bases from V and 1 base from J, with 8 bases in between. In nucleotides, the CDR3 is TGTGCCAGTAGCGGAGGCACAGATACGCAGTATTTT. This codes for CASSGGTDTQYF.

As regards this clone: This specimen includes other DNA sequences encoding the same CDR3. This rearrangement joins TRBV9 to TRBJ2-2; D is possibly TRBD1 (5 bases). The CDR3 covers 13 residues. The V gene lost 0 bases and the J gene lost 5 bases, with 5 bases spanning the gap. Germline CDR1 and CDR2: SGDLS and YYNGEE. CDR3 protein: CASSVEGTGELFF. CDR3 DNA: TGTGCCAGCAGCGTAGAGGGGACCGGGGAGCTGTTTTTT.

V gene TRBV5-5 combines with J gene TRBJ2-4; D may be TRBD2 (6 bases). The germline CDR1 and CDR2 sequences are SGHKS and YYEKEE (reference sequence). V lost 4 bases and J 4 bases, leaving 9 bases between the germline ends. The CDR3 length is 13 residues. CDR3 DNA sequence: TGTGCCAGCAGCAACGGGACTAAAAACATTCAGTACTTC. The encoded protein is CASSNGTKNIQYF.

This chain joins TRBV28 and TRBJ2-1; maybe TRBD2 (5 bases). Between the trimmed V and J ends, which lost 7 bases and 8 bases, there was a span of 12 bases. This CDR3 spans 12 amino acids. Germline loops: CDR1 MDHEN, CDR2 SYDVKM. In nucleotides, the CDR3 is TGTGCCAGCAACAGTCGGGGAGATGAGCAGTTCTTC. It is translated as CASNSRGDEQFF.

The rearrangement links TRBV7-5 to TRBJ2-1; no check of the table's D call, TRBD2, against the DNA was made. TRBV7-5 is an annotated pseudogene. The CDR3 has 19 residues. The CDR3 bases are TGTGCGCTGACAGGAAAGAAGGGGGCTAGCGGGAGCCTTTACAATGAGCAGTTCTTC. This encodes CALTGKKGASGSLYNEQFF.

The DNA of the CDR3 is TGCAGCGTTGAGAGGAGACTAGCGACAAATGAGCAGTTCTTC. Its protein is CSVERRLATNEQFF. The genes are TRBV29-1 and TRBJ2-1, with 8 bases fitting TRBD2. CDR3 length: 14 amino acids. The junction had 8 bases not matched to a gene; V was cut back by 3 bases and J by 7 bases. CDR1 and CDR2 (germline): SQVTM, ANQGSEA.

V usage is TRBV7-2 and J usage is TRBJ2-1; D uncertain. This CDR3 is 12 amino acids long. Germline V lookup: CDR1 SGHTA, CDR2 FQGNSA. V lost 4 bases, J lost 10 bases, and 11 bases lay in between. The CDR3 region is CASSYDLGEQFF. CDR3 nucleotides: TGTGCCAGCAGCTACGACCTGGGGGAGCAGTTCTTC.

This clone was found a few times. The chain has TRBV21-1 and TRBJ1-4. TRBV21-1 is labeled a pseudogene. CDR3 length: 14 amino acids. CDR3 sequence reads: CASSNRMIDEKLFF. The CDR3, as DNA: TGTGCCAGCAGCAATAGGATGATCGATGAAAAACTGTTTTTT.

CDR3: CASSPGSYSNQPQHF. The DNA of the CDR3 is TGTGCCAGCAGTCCTGGCAGTTATAGCAATCAGCCCCAGCATTTT. The V gene is TRBV6-1, the J gene TRBJ1-5; D not resolved. The CDR3 covers 15 residues. CDR1 and CDR2 from the germline V gene are MNHNS and SASEGT. V shed 5 bases and J shed 0 bases, with 11 bases lying between them.

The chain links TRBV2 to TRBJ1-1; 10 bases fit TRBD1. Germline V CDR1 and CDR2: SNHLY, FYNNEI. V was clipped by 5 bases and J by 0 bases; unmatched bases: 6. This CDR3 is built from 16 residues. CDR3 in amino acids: CASSRDRGLVNTEAFF. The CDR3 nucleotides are TGTGCCAGCAGTCGGGACAGGGGTCTTGTGAACACTGAAGCTTTCTTT.

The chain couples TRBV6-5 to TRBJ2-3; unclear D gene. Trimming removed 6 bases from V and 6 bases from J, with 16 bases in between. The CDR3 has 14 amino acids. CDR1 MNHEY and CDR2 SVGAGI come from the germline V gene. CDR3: CASRTGVAADTQYF. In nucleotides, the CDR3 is TGTGCCAGCAGGACGGGCGTGGCGGCCGATACGCAGTATTTT.

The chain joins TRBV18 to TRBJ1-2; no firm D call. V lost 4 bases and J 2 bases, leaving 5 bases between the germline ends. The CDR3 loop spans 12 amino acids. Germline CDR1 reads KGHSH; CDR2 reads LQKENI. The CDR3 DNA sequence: TGTGCCAGCTCACAATCGAACTATGGCTACACCTTC. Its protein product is CASSQSNYGYTF.

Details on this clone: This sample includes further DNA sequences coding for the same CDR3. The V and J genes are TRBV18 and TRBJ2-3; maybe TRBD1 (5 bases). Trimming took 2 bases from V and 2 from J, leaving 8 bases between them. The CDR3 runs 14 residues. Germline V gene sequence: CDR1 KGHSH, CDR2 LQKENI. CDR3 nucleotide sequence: TGTGCCAGCTCACCAGCAGGGAACACAGATACGCAGTATTTT. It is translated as CASSPAGNTDTQYF.

In DNA form, the CDR3 reads TGTGCCAGCAGCTTTTCAGGGATCGGGCCCTCAAGGGGGGAGCTGTTTTTT. It encodes CASSFSGIGPSRGELFF. The chain combines TRBV7-3 with TRBJ2-2; weak D call: TRBD1 (5 bases). From germline, CDR1 is SGHTA and CDR2 FQGTGA. The CDR3 contains 17 residues. V was pared by 3 bases and J by 8 bases, with 22 bases between. The variable domain in full, with the rest retrieved from reference TRBV7-3 and TRBJ2-2, is GAGVSQTPSNKVTEKGKYVELRCDPISGHTALYWYRQSLGQGPEFLIYFQGTGAADDSGLPNDRFFAVRPEGSVSTLKIQRTERGDSAVYLCASSFSGIGPSRGELFFGEGSRLTVL.

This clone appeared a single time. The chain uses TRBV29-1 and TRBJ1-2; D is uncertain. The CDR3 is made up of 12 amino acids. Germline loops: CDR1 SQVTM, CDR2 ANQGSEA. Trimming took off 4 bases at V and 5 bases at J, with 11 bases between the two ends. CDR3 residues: CSVAGEGYGYTF. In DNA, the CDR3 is TGCAGCGTTGCCGGGGAAGGGTATGGCTACACCTTC.

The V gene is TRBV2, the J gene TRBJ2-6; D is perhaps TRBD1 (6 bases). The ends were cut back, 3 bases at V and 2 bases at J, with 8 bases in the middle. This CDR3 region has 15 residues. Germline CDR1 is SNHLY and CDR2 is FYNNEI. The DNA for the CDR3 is TGTGCCAGCAGTGATGAGGGGGCTGGGGCCAACGTCCTGACTTTC. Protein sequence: CASSDEGAGANVLTF.

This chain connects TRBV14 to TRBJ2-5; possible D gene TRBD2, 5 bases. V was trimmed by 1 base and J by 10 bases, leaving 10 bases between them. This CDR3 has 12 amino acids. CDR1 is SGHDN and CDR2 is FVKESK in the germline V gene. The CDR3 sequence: CASSQALAIQYF. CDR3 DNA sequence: TGTGCCAGCAGCCAAGCTCTAGCCATCCAGTACTTC.

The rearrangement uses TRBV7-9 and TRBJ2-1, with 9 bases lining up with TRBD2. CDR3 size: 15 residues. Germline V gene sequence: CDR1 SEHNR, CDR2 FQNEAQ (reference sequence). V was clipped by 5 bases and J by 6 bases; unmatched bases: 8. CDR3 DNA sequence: TGTGCCAGCAGCCCTAGCGGGAACTCCCTCAATGAGCAGTTCTTC. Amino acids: CASSPSGNSLNEQFF. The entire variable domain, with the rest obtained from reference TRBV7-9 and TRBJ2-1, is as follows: DTGVSQNPRHKITKRGQNVTFRCDPISEHNRLYWYRQTLGQGPEFLTYFQNEAQLEKSRLLSDRFSAERPKGSFSTLEIQRTEQGDSAMYLCASSPSGNSLNEQFFGPGTRLTVL.

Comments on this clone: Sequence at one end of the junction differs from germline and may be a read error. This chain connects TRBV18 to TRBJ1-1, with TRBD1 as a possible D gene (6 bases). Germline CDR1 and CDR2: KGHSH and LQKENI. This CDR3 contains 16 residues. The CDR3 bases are TGTGCCAGCTCCCCACTCGGGGGGCAAGTGAACACTGAAGCTTTCTTT. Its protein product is CASSPLGGQVNTEAFF.